This T cell receptor beta chain comes out of a study of T cells after yellow fever vaccination (dated by TCRdb to about 2019). Context from the whole study: The SMART-Seq v4 Ultra Low Input RNA kit was used to prepare libraries from fractions with low cell numbers. To follow T-cell clones before and after both primary and booster YFV17D yellow fever vaccination, bulk TCR alpha and beta repertoires underwent longitudinal sequencing. Two healthy male donors made up the cohort, one aged 18 to 29 years and the other aged 30 to 40 years. Blood was drawn at multiple timepoints before and after primary and secondary immunization, with bulk PBMC replicates and cell subsets isolated.

Taken with the paper, the label for treatment or condition translates to: live attenuated yellow fever vaccine strain. At each blood-draw timepoint, two biological replicates of bulk PBMCs were obtained. A standard Ficoll-Paque protocol was used to isolate PBMCs from peripheral blood. RNA was extracted with TriZol from bulk PBMCs, CD4 and CD8 fractions, and dextramer-positive and dextramer-negative fractions. Here is what the overall study found, with its caveats: Because the study included only two donors, the extent to which the findings can be generalized is limited. Most clones expanded after primary vaccination were re-detected after the booster (around 96% of CD4 and approximately 89% of CD8), suggesting broad memory maintenance. Compared with the primary T-cell response, the secondary T-cell response was weaker but faster, peaking on day 5 rather than day 15. A small share of clonotypes occurred in both CD4 and CD8 compartments, likely arising from convergent recombination. FACS-sorted repertoires could contain abundant contaminating clonotypes from the bulk population, so computational filtering was required.

There are 19 amino acids in the CDR3, from cysteine to phenylalanine inclusive. Of all the DNA, just the CDR3 is kept, 57 bases in frame from base 1. V is trimmed back by 3 bases and J by 3 bases, and the junction contains 13 bases that no gene match accounts for. CDR1 is given as SGDLS and CDR2 as YYNGEE, both from the germline V gene. As for this clonotype: Its antigen is still unknown. Base qualities are not provided; no much larger clone lies one nucleotide away.

TCR cDNA was synthesized by 5'RACE template switching, which introduced a universal primer site and unique molecular identifiers. cDNA synthesis was primed from both the TCR alpha and TCR beta constant segments. Library amplification involved two PCR steps, and the second step added sample barcodes and sequencing adapters. Sequencing of the libraries was done on either Illumina HiSeq 2500 (2x100 bp) or NovaSeq (2x150 bp). Under the source paper's analysis protocol: MIGEC handled demultiplexing of reads and collapsing into UMI consensus sequences, while MiXCR performed V(D)J alignment. Clonotypes responding to the vaccine were identified with edgeR on replicate PBMC samples, with the criteria of FDR below 0.01 and a log2 fold change above 5 up to day 15. CD4 or CD8 identity was assigned to each bulk clonotype according to whether the clonotype was present at higher abundance in the sequenced CD4 repertoire or the sequenced CD8 repertoire. TCRdb handled the public reads itself, with Q25 trimming in fastp and clone calling in MiXCR, and kept productive beta chains. Every entry covers one CDR3 protein and lists the most common genes and DNA from its rows. The V and J calls and clone size are TCRdb's, not the authors'. This sample gives some 500,000 distinct CDR3 sequences in total; roughly 13% of them show up just once. The top ten clonotypes cover 11% to 15% of the sample.

The source was PBMCs, collected on the day of the yellow fever booster vaccination. The TCR originated in a man aged 30 to 45 who received the YFV17D yellow fever vaccine. The V and J segments used are TRBV9 and TRBJ2-6, with 9 bases aligning to TRBD2. Here the CDR3 is given as CASSARSSSGMVGANVLTF. The nucleotides are TGTGCCAGCAGCGCGCGAAGTTCTAGCGGGATGGTTGGGGCCAACGTCCTGACTTTC. The full variable domain, completed from the reference TRBV9 and TRBJ2-6 proteins outside the CDR3, reads DSGVTQTPKHLITATGQRVTLRCSPRSGDLSVYWYQQSLDQGLQFLIQYYNGEERAKGNILERFSAQQFPDLHSELNLSSLELGDSALYFCASSARSSSGMVGANVLTFGAGSRLTVL.